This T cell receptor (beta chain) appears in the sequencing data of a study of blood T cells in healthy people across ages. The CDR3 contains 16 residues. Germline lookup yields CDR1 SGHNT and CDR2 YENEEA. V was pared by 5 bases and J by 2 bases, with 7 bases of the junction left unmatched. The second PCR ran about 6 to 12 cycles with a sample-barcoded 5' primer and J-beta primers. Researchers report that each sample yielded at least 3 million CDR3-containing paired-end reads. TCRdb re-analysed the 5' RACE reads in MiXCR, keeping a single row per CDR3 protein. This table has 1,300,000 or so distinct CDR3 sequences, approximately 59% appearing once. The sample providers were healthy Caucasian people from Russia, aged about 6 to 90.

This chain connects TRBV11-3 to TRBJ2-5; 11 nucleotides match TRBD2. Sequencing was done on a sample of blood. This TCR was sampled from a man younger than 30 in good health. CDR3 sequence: CASSPGTSGTQETQYF. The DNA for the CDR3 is TGTGCCAGCAGCCCCGGGACTAGCGGCACTCAAGAGACCCAGTACTTC.